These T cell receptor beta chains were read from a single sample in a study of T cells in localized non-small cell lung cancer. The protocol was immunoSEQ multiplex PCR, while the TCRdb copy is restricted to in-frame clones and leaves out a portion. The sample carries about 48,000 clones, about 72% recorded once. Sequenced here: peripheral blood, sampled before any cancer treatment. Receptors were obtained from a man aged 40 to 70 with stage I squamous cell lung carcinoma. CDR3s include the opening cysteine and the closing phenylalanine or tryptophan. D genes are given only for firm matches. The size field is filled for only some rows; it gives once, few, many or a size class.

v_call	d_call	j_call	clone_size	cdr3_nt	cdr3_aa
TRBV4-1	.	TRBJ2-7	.	TGCGCCAGCAGCCTTAGTGGGGGCAGGGACGAGCAGTACTTC	CASSLSGGRDEQYF
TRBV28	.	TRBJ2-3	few	TGTGCCAGCAGTCCAGGACGGAATACGCAGTATTTT	CASSPGRNTQYF
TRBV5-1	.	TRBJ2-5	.	TGCGCCAGCAGCTTCCTCGGGACGGAGGAGGAGACCCAGTACTTC	CASSFLGTEEETQYF
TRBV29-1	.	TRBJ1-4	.	TGCAGCGTTGACGGGCCCGACGGTGAAAAACTGTTTTTT	CSVDGPDGEKLFF
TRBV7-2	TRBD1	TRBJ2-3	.	TGTGCCAGCAGCTTGGGACAGGCGCGCACAGATACGCAGTATTTT	CASSLGQARTDTQYF
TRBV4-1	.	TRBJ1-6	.	TGCGCCAGCAGCCAAGATGCACCCTCACCCCTCCACTTT	CASSQDAPSPLHF
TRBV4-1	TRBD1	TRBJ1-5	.	TGCGCCAGCAGCCAAAGGGGGACAGGGGGGAATCAGCCCCAGCATTTT	CASSQRGTGGNQPQHF
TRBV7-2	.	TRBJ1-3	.	TGTGCCAGCAGCTTAGTGGGGGGCCCCACCATATATTTT	CASSLVGGPTIYF
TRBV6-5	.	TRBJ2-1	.	TGTGCCAGCAGCTCGCGGGACAGCTCCTACAATGAGCAGTTCTTC	CASSSRDSSYNEQFF
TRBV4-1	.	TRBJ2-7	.	TGCGCCAGCAGCCAAGAGCCAGCTATTCCCTACGAGCAGTACTTC	CASSQEPAIPYEQYF
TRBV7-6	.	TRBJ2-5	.	TGTGCCAGCAGCACCGGACAGAAAGAGACCCAGTACTTC	CASSTGQKETQYF
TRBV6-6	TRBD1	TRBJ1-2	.	TGTGCCAGCAGCCGGACAGGGGGAGGCTATGGCTACACCTTC	CASSRTGGGYGYTF
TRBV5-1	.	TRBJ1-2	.	TGCGCCAGCAGCTTGGAGGTAGGGTTCGCTGGCTACACCTTC	CASSLEVGFAGYTF
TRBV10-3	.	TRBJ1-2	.	TGTGCCATCAGTGATGCGGAGGGGGGTCTCTATGGCTACACCTTC	CAISDAEGGLYGYTF
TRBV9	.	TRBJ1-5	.	TGTGCCAGCAGCGTAGCAGGTACAGGGAATCAGCCCCAGCATTTT	CASSVAGTGNQPQHF
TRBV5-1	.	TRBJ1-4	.	TGCGCCAGCAGCTTTACTGGACAGCGCGAAAAACTGTTTTTT	CASSFTGQREKLFF
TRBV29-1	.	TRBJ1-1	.	TGCAGCGTTGGCTGGGAGACTGAAGCTTTCTTT	CSVGWETEAFF
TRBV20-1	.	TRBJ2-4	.	TGCAGTGCAAGCAGGGAGATTCAGTACTTC	CSASREIQYF
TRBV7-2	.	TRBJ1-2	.	TGTGCCAGCAGCTCCCAGGGGCTTGGCTACACCTTC	CASSSQGLGYTF
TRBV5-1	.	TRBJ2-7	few	TGCGCCAGCAGCCCAGACCCAGCAGGGTCCTACGAGCAGTACTTC	CASSPDPAGSYEQYF
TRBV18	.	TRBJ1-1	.	TGTGCCAGCTCACCACTCGGAGCGGGGCTCACTGAAGCTTTCTTT	CASSPLGAGLTEAFF
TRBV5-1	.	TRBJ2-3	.	TGCGCCAGCAGCTACACAGATACGCAGTATTTT	CASSYTDTQYF
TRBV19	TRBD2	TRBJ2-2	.	TGTGCCAGTAGCCCCCGCGGGCGGGGGGGCCGGGGGGAGCTGTTTTTT	CASSPRGRGGRGELFF
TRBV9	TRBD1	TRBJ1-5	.	TGTGCCAGCAGCATAACAGGGGGCGGTCAGCCCCAGCATTTT	CASSITGGGQPQHF
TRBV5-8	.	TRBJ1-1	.	TGTGCCAGCAGCTTGGGGCCGGGGGTGAACACTGAAGCTTTCTTT	CASSLGPGVNTEAFF
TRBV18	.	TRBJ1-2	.	TGTGCCAGCTCACCACTCACTACCGGGAAGCGAGGATGGGCGCGGCTACACTATGGCTACACCTTC	CASSPLTTGKRGWARLHYGYTF
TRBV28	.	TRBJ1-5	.	TGTGCCAGCAGTCCGGCGTTCTATCAGCCCCAGCATTTT	CASSPAFYQPQHF
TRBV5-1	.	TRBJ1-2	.	TGCGCCAGCACCGATACCCTACCGGGTGGCTACACCTTC	CASTDTLPGGYTF
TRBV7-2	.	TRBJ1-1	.	TGTGCCAGCAGCTTAATGAGAACTGAAGCTTTCTTT	CASSLMRTEAFF
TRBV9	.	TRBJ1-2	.	TGTGCCAGCAGCGAAGACGGACGGAACTATGGCTACACCTTC	CASSEDGRNYGYTF
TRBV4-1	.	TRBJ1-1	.	TGCGCCAGCAGCCAAGATAGTACATTCCTGAACACTGAAGCTTTCTTT	CASSQDSTFLNTEAFF
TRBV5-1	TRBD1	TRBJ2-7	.	TGCGCCAGCAGCTTATCGACAGGGGGTACAAACGAGCAGTACTTC	CASSLSTGGTNEQYF
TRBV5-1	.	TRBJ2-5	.	TGCGCCAGCAGCCCTGGGGACACAGAGACCCAGTACTTC	CASSPGDTETQYF
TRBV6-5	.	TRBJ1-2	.	TGTGCCAGCAGCGACGAGAGGGGCCGGGGAGAGGGCTACACCTTC	CASSDERGRGEGYTF
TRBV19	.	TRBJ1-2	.	TGTGCCAGTAGTACCCGGGCCCCCGGGACCTATGGCTACACCTTC	CASSTRAPGTYGYTF
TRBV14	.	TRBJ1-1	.	TGTGCCAGCAGCCAAGGATTCTCTTGGAACACTGAAGCTTTCTTT	CASSQGFSWNTEAFF
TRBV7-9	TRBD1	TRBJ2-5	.	TGTGCCAGCAGCCGAATGCCGGGACAGGGCCAAGAGACCCAGTACTTC	CASSRMPGQGQETQYF
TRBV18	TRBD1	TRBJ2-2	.	TGTGCCAGCTCATTATCGGGACAGGGTGTCGGGGAGCTGTTTTTT	CASSLSGQGVGELFF
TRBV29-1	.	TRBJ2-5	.	TGCAGCGTTGTGCTGGGGTCCGCCTGGACCCAGTACTTC	CSVVLGSAWTQYF
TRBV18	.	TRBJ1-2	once	TGTGCCAGCTCACCATCGGGTGGTGGCTACACCTTC	CASSPSGGGYTF
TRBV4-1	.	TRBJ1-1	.	TGCGCCAGCAGCCAAGGTCCGCGGCAGGGGTCTGAAGCTTTCTTT	CASSQGPRQGSEAFF